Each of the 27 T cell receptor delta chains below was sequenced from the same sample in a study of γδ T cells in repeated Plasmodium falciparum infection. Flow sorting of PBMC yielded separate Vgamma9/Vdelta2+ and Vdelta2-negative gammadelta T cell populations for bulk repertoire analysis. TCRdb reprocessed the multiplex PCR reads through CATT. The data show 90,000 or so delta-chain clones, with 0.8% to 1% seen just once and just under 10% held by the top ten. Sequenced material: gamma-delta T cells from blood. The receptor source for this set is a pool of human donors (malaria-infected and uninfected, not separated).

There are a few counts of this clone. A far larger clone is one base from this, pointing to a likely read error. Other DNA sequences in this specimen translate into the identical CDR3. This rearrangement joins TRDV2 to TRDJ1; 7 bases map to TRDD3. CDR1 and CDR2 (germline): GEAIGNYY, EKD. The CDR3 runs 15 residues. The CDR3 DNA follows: TGTGCCTGTGACACACTGGGGATGAACACCGATAAGCTCATCTTT. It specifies CACDTLGMNTDKLIF.

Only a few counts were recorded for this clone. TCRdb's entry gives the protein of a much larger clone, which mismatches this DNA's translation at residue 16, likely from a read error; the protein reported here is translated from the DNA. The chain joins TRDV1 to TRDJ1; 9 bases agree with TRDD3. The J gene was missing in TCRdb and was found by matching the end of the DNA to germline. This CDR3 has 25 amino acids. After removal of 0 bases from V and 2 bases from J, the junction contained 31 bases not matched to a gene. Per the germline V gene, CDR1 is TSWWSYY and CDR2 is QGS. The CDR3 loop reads CALGELWAFLRSTGGEQGETDKLIF. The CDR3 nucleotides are TGTGCTCTTGGGGAACTATGGGCGTTCCTACGTTCCACTGGGGGAGAACAGGGGGAGACCGATAAACTCATCTTT.

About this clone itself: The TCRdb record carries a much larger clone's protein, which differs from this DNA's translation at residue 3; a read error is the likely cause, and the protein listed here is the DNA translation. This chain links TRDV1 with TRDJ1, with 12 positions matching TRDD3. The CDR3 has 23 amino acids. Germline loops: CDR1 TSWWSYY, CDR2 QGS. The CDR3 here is CAPGEPPASYAYWGILSADKLIF. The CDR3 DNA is TGTGCTCCTGGGGAACCCCCGGCTTCCTACGCTTACTGGGGGATACTTAGTGCCGATAAACTCATCTTT.

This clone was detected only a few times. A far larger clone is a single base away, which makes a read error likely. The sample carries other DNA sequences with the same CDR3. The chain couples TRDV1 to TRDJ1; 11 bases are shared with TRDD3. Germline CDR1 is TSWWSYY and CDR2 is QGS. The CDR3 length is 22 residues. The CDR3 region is CALGELRPILGDTRTNTDKLIF. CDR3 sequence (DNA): TGTGCTCTTGGGGAACTAAGACCCATTCTGGGGGATACCCGTACTAACACCGACAAACTCATCTTT.

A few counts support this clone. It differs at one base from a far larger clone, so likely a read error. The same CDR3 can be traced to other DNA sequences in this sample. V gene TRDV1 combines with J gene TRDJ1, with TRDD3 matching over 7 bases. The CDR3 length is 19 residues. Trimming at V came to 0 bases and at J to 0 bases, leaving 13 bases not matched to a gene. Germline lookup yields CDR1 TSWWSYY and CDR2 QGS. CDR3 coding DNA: TGTGCTCTTGGGGAACTAGTCTCCTCCGTACTGGGGTACACCGATAAACTCATCTTT. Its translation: CALGELVSSVLGYTDKLIF.

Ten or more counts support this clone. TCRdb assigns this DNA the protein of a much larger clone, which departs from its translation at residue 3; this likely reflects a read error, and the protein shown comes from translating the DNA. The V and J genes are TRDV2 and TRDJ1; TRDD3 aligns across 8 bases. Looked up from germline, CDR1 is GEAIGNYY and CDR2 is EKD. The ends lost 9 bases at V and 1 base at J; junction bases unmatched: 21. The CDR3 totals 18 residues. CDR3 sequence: CARFPLENGGSVTDKLIF. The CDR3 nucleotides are TGTGCCCGTTTTCCACTTGAGAATGGGGGATCAGTCACCGATAAACTCATCTTT.

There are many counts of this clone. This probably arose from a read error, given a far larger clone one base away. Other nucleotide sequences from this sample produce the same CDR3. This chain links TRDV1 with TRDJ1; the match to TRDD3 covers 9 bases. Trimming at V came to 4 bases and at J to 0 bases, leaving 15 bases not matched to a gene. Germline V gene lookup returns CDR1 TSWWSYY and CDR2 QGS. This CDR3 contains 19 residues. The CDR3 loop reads CALGACIIGGYLYTDKLIF. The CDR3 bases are TGTGCTCTTGGGGCCTGTATAATTGGGGGATATCTGTACACCGATAAACTCATCTTT.

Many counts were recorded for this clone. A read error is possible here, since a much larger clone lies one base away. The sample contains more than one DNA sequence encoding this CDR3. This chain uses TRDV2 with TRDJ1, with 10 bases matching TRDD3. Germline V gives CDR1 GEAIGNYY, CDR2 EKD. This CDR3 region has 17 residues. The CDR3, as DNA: TGTGCCTGCGACACCGTCGGGGGGATACGCGTGACCGATAAACTCATCTTT. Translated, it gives CACDTVGGIRVTDKLIF.

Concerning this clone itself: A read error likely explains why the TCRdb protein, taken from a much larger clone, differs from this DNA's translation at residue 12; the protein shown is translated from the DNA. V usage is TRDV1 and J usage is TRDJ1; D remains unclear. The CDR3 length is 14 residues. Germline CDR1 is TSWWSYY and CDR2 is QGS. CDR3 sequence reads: CALGEIRASKKPIF. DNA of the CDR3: TGTGCTCTTGGGGAAATTAGGGCCTCCAAAAAACCCATCTTT.

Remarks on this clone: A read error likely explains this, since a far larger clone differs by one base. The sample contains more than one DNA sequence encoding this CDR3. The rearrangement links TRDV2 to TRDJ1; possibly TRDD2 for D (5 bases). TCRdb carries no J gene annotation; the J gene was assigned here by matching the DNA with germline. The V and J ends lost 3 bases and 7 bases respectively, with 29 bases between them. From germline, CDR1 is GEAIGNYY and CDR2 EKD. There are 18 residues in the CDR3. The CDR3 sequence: CACDPLLQGAGGPVKLIF. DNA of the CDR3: TGTGCCTGTGACCCCCTACTACAAGGGGCTGGAGGACCCGTTAAACTCATCTTT.

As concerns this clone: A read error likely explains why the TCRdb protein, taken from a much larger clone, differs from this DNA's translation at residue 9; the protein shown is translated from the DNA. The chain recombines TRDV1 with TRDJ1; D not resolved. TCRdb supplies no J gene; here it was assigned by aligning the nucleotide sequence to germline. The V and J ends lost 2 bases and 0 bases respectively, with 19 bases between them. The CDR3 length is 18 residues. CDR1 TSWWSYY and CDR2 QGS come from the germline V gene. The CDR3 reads CALGEIAQIVPHTDKLIF. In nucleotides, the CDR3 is TGTGCTCTTGGGGAAATTGCTCAAATCGTCCCCCACACCGATAAACTCATCTTT.

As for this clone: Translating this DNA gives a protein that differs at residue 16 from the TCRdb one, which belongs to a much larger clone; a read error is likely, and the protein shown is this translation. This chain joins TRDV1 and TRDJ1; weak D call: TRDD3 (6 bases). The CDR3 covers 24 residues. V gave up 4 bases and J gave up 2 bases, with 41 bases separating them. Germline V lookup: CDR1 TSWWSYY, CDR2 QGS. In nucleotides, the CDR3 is TGTGCTCTTGGGGCCAGATCCACGCCTTCGCTCCTGGAATGGGGGGAGGTAGGGACCGATAAACTCATCTTT. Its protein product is CALGARSTPSLLEWGEVGTDKLIF.

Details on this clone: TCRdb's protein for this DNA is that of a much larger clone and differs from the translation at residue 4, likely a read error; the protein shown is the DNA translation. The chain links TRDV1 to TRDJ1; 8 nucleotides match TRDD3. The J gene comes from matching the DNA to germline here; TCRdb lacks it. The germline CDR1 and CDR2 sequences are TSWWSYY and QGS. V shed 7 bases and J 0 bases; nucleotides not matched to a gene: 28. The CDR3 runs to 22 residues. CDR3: CALVAPPSHTGGRQLYTDKLIF. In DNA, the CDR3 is TGTGCTCTTGTGGCCCCGCCGTCCCATACTGGGGGCCGACAACTGTACACCGATAAACTCATCTTT.

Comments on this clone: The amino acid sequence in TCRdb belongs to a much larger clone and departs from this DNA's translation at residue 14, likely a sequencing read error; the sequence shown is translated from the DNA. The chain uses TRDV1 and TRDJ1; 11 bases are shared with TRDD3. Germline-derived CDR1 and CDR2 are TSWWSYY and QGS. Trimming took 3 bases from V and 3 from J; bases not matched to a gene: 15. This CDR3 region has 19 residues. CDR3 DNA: TGTGCTCTTGGGGACCTGTCATCCTCTGGGGGATACTACGCCGATAAACTCATCTTT. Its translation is CALGDLSSSGGYYADKLIF.

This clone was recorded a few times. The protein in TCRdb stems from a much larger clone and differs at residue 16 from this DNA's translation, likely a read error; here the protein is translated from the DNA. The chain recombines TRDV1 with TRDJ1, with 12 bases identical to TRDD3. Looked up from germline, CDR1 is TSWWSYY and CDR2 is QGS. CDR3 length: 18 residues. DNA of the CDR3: TGTGCTCTTGGGGACCCACTGGGGGATACCCCCTACACCGATAAACCCATCTTT. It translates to CALGDPLGDTPYTDKPIF.

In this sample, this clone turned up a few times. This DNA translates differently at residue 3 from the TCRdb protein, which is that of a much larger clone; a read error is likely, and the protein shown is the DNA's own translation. CDR3 residues: CARDSGYWGIRGENTDKLIF. In DNA, the CDR3 is TGTGCCCGTGACTCCGGGTACTGGGGGATACGCGGGGAAAACACCGATAAACTCATCTTT. The chain is built from TRDV2 and TRDJ1, with 13 bases lining up with TRDD3. The J gene, missing from TCRdb, was assigned here through DNA to germline matching. CDR1 GEAIGNYY and CDR2 EKD come from the germline V gene. The CDR3 consists of 20 residues.

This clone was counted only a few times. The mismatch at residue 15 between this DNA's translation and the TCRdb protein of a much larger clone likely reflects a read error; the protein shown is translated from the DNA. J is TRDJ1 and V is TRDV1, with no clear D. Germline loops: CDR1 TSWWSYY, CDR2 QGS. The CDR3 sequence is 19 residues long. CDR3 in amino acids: CALGVPSLRSNEYTGKLIF. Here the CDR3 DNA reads TGTGCTCTTGGGGTCCCGAGTCTCCGATCAAATGAGTACACCGGTAAACTCATCTTT.

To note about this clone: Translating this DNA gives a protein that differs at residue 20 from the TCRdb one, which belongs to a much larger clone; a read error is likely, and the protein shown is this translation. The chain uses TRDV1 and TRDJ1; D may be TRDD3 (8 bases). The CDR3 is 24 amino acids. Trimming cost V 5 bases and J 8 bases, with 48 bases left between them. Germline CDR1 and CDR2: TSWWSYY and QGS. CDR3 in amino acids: CALGSYQGGYSYAVGTGGPKKLIF. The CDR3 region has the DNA TGTGCTCTTGGGTCCTACCAGGGGGGCTATTCCTACGCGGTAGGTACTGGGGGCCCGAAGAAACTCATCTTT.

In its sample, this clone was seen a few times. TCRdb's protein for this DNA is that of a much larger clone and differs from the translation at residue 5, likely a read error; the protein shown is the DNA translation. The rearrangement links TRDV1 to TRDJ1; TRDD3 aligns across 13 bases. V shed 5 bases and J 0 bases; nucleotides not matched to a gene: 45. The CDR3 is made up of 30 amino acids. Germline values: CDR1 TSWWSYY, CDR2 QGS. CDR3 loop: CALGNQAQSPKPLPYWGIRTPFLNTDKLIF. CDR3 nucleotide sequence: TGTGCTCTTGGGAATCAGGCGCAATCACCGAAACCTCTCCCATACTGGGGGATACGCACGCCCTTCCTAAACACCGATAAACTCATCTTT.

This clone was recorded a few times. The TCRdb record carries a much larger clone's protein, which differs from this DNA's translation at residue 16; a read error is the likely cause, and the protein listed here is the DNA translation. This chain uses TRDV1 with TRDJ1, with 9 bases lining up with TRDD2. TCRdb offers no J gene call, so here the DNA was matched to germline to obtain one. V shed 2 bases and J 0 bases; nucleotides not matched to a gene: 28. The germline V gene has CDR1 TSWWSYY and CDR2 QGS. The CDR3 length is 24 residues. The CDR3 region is CALGEKVSPFLLHYWRPDTDKLIF. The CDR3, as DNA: TGTGCTCTTGGGGAAAAGGTGAGCCCCTTCCTACTACATTACTGGAGGCCGGACACCGATAAACTCATCTTT.

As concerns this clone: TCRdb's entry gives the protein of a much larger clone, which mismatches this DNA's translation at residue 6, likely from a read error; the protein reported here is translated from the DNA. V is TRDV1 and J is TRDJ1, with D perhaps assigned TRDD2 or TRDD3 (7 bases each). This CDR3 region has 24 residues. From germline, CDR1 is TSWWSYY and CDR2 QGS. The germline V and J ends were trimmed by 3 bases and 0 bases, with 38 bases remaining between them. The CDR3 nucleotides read TGTGCTCTTGGGGACCCACCGCCGAGGTTCCTACGTTCTGGGGGCTGCCGGTACACCGATAAACTCATCTTT. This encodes CALGDPPPRFLRSGGCRYTDKLIF.

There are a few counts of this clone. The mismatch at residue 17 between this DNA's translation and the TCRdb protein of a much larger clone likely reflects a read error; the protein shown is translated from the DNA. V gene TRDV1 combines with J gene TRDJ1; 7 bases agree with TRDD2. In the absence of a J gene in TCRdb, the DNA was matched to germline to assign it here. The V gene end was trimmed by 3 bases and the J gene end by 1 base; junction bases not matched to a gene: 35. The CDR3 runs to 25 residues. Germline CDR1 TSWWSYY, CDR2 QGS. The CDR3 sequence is CALGDLRPIPTRMGRACNSTDKLIF. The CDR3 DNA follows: TGTGCTCTTGGGGACTTAAGGCCCATTCCTACGAGAATGGGGAGGGCTTGTAACTCCACCGATAAACTCATCTTT.

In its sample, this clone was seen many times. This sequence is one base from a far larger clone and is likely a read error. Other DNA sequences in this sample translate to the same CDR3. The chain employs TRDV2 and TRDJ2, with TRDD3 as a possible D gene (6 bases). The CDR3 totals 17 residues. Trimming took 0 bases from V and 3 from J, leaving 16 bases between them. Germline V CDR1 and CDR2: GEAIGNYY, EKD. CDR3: CACDTVLGTNLTAQLFF. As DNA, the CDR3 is TGTGCCTGTGACACCGTACTGGGAACAAACCTGACAGCACAACTCTTCTTT.

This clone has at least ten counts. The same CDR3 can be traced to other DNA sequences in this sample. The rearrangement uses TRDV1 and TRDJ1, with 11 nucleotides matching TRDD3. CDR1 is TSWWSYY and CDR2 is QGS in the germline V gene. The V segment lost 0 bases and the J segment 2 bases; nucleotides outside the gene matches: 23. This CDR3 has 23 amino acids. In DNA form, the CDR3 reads TGTGCTCTTGGGGAACTTCGCGATTCCTACCGGTTCTGGGGGATACCTCCAACCGATAAACTCATCTTT. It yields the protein CALGELRDSYRFWGIPPTDKLIF.

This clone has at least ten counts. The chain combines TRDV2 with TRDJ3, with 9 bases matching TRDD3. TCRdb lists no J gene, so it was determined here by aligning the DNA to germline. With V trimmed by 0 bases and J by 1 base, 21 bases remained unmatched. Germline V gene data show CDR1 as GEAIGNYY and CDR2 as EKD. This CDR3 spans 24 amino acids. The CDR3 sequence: CACDTVSSPRLGEKGSWDTRQMFF. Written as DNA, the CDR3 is TGTGCCTGTGACACCGTCAGTAGTCCGAGACTGGGGGAAAAAGGGTCCTGGGACACCCGACAGATGTTTTTC.

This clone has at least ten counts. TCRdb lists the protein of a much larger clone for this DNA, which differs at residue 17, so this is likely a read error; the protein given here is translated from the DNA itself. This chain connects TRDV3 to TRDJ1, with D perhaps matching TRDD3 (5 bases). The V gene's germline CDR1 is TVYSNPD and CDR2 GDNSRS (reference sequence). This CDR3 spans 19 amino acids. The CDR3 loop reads CAIRAHSELCESATDKPIF. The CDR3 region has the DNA TGTGCCATACGTGCTCATTCTGAATTGTGCGAAAGTGCCACCGATAAACCCATCTTT.

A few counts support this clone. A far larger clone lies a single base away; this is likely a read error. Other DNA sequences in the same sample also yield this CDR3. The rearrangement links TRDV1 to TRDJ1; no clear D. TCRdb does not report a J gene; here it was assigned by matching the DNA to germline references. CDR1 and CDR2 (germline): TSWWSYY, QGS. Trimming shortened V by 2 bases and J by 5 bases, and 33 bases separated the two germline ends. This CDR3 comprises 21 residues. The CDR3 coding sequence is TGTGCTCTTGGGGAAGGATCTAGATTTCCCTATTTACTAGGGGCCATTGATAAACTCATCTTT. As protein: CALGEGSRFPYLLGAIDKLIF.